This is a list of T cell receptor beta chains from one sample in a study of blood T cell repertoires in COVID-19. The method was immunoSEQ multiplex PCR; TCRdb's version includes in-frame clones alone and lacks a portion of them. The data contain 100,000 to 150,000 clones, about 81% of them singletons. Input material: peripheral blood. The receptor source for this set is a woman between 45 and 60 years old with acute or convalescent COVID-19. Both conserved end residues are part of each CDR3. D genes are given only for firm matches. Only some rows state a clone size, as once, few, many or a class for expanded clones.

abundance,v_gene,j_gene,d_gene,len,CDR3nt,CDR3aa
NA,TRBV7-8,TRBJ2-5,TRBD2,16,TGTGCCAGCAGCTTTTGGGGGGGACTAGGCCAAGAGACCCAGTACTTC,CASSFWGGLGQETQYF
NA,TRBV6-6,TRBJ2-5,TRBD2,15,TGTGCCAGCAGTTCCCGGGGAGCGGGGGAAGAGACCCAGTACTTC,CASSSRGAGEETQYF
NA,TRBV3-1/TRBV3-2,TRBJ1-1,NA,16,TGTGCCAGCAGCCTCCAACTAGGGGGGGCCAAAACTGAAGCTTTCTTT,CASSLQLGGAKTEAFF
once,TRBV5-8,TRBJ2-6,NA,18,TGTGCCAGCAGCTTGGTGGGGCAGGTCACCTCTGGGGCCAACGTCCTGACTTTC,CASSLVGQVTSGANVLTF
few,TRBV24-1,TRBJ2-1,TRBD2,15,TGTGCCACCAGTGAGAATATAGCGGGAGACAATGAGCAGTTCTTC,CATSENIAGDNEQFF
NA,TRBV29-1,TRBJ1-2,TRBD1,13,TGCAGCACGGGACAGGGGAGAGCGGATGGCTACACCTTC,CSTGQGRADGYTF
NA,TRBV6-5,TRBJ1-1,NA,14,TGTGCCAGCACCTTAGACAGAATGAACACTGAAGCTTTCTTT,CASTLDRMNTEAFF
NA,TRBV14,TRBJ1-2,NA,12,TGTGCCAGCAGCCGGAACAGCTATGGCTACACCTTC,CASSRNSYGYTF
NA,TRBV27,TRBJ1-5,NA,14,TGTGCCAGCAGTTTCACAGGGAGCAATCAGCCCCAGCATTTT,CASSFTGSNQPQHF
NA,TRBV2,TRBJ1-2,NA,14,TGTGCCAGCCGCCTGTCCCAGGAAAGCTATGGCTACACCTTC,CASRLSQESYGYTF
NA,TRBV6-4,TRBJ2-2,TRBD2,14,TGTGCCAGCAGCCGCGGACTAGCAACCGGGGAGCTGTTTTTT,CASSRGLATGELFF
NA,TRBV7-9,TRBJ2-3,NA,11,TGTGCCAGCTCTTCCTACGATACGCAGTATTTT,CASSSYDTQYF
NA,TRBV5-8,TRBJ2-1,NA,15,TGTGCCAGCAGCTTAGGCGGCCAGTCTCGCAATGAGCAGTTCTTC,CASSLGGQSRNEQFF
NA,TRBV25-1,TRBJ1-2,TRBD1,13,TGTGCCAGCAGTGACTCGACAGGGCTTGGCTACACCTTC,CASSDSTGLGYTF
once,TRBV7-9,TRBJ1-4,NA,15,TGTGCCAGCAGCTCTCCGCACCGTGGGGGGGAAAAACTGTTTTTT,CASSSPHRGGEKLFF
NA,TRBV2,TRBJ1-4,NA,14,TGTGCCAGCACCCTGACAGGACCGAATGAAAAACTGTTTTTT,CASTLTGPNEKLFF
NA,TRBV15,TRBJ1-6,NA,15,TGTGCCACCAGCAGAGACGGACAGAATAATTCACCCCTCCACTTT,CATSRDGQNNSPLHF
few,TRBV5-1,TRBJ1-1,NA,15,TGCGCCAGCAGCCGTACAGGGATCCCGAACACTGAAGCTTTCTTT,CASSRTGIPNTEAFF
NA,TRBV24-1,TRBJ2-5,NA,15,TGTGCCACCAGTGACCACCGCAGGGGACAAGAGACCCAGTACTTC,CATSDHRRGQETQYF
NA,TRBV21-1,TRBJ1-6,NA,17,TGTGCCAGCAGCAAAGGACTCCGACCAGGGTCTAATTCACCCCTCCACTTT,CASSKGLRPGSNSPLHF
NA,TRBV6-6,TRBJ1-1,TRBD1,15,TGTGCCAGCAGGCAACACAGGGGTCAATCCACTGAAGCTTTCTTT,CASRQHRGQSTEAFF
NA,TRBV7-2,TRBJ1-1,NA,13,TGTGCCAGCAGCACCAGGGGAAACACTGAAGCTTTCTTT,CASSTRGNTEAFF
NA,TRBV6-6,TRBJ2-7,TRBD1,14,TGTGCCAGCAGGCAGGGGGCTCACGATTACGAGCAGTACTTC,CASRQGAHDYEQYF
NA,TRBV7-2,TRBJ2-3,TRBD2,16,TGTGCCAGCAGCTCAGGACTAGCGGGAGTGGCAGATACGCAGTATTTT,CASSSGLAGVADTQYF
once,TRBV3-1/TRBV3-2,TRBJ2-7,TRBD2,16,TGTGCCAGCAGCCTTTCAGCGGGAGGGCCTAATTACGAGCAGTACTTC,CASSLSAGGPNYEQYF
few,TRBV27,TRBJ1-2,NA,12,TGTGCCAGCAGTTTTGCGGGGGATGGCTACACCTTC,CASSFAGDGYTF
NA,TRBV3-1/TRBV3-2,TRBJ1-4,NA,12,TGTGCCAGCGGGGAGGGGCATGAAAAACTGTTTTTT,CASGEGHEKLFF
once,TRBV28,TRBJ2-1,TRBD2,14,TGTGCCAGCAGGGAGGGTAGCGGGAGGGGTGAGCAGTTCTTC,CASREGSGRGEQFF
NA,TRBV7-9,TRBJ1-1,NA,13,TGTGCCAGCAGCGCCCAGTGGAACACTGAAGCTTTCTTT,CASSAQWNTEAFF
NA,TRBV2,TRBJ1-6,NA,14,TGTGCCAGCAGTGTGCAGGGGTATAATTCACCCCTCCACTTT,CASSVQGYNSPLHF
NA,TRBV6-4,TRBJ1-1,TRBD1,14,TGTGCCAGCAGGCGCCTTACAGGGGACACTGAAGCTTTCTTT,CASRRLTGDTEAFF
NA,TRBV9,TRBJ2-1,TRBD2,16,TGTGCCAGCAGCGAGGAACTAGCGGGAGGAAGCAATGAGCAGTTCTTC,CASSEELAGGSNEQFF
NA,TRBV10-3,TRBJ1-2,NA,14,TGTGCCATCAGTGAGCCGGGGGCTAACTATGGCTACACCTTC,CAISEPGANYGYTF
NA,TRBV2,TRBJ1-2,NA,10,TGTGCCAGCAGTGTCGAGGGCTACACCTTC,CASSVEGYTF
NA,TRBV19,TRBJ2-5,NA,13,TGTGCCAGTAGTGACTGGACTTCTGAGACCCAGTACTTC,CASSDWTSETQYF
NA,TRBV29-1,TRBJ2-2,NA,13,TGCAGCGCCTCGGGTCGGGGGGCACGGGAGCTGTTTTTT,CSASGRGARELFF
NA,TRBV13,TRBJ2-5,TRBD2,13,TGTGCCAGCGCTAGCGGGAGGGCCGTGACCCAGTACTTC,CASASGRAVTQYF
NA,TRBV19,TRBJ1-5,NA,18,TGTGCCAGTAGTTACCCCAGCAGGCAGGGCAACAAGGATCAGCCCCAGCATTTT,CASSYPSRQGNKDQPQHF
NA,TRBV10-2,TRBJ2-3,TRBD2,13,TGCGCCAGCAGTTTACTAGCGATGGATACGCAGTATTTT,CASSLLAMDTQYF
NA,TRBV30,TRBJ2-5,TRBD2,18,TGTGCCTGGATAAGGACTAGCGGGAGCATTTCGGCCCGGGAGACCCAGTACTTC,CAWIRTSGSISARETQYF
NA,TRBV6-5,TRBJ1-5,NA,13,TGTGCCAGCAGCGGACAGAACAATCAGCCCCAGCATTTT,CASSGQNNQPQHF
NA,TRBV5-1,TRBJ2-3,NA,17,TGCGCCAGCAGCTTGGGCAGCCGGGTCCTAAGCACAGATACGCAGTATTTT,CASSLGSRVLSTDTQYF
NA,TRBV14,TRBJ2-1,NA,14,TGTGCCAGCAGCCAAGCCAACAGGTACAATGAGCAGTTCTTC,CASSQANRYNEQFF
NA,TRBV7-9,TRBJ1-2,TRBD1,15,TGTGCCAGCAGCTCGTTGGACAGGGTTAAGGGTGGCTACACCTTC,CASSSLDRVKGGYTF
once,TRBV7-9,TRBJ2-5,TRBD1,14,TGTGCCAGCAGCTTATCCGGGACAGAAGAGACCCAGTACTTC,CASSLSGTEETQYF
NA,TRBV9,TRBJ2-5,TRBD1,16,TGTGCCAGCAGCGTAGCTACAGGGGCGGTAGGGGAGACCCAGTACTTC,CASSVATGAVGETQYF
once,TRBV28,TRBJ2-5,TRBD2,17,TGTGCCAGCAGTTTATTACCAGCGGGGGCTCACCAAGAGACCCAGTACTTC,CASSLLPAGAHQETQYF
few,TRBV28,TRBJ2-4,TRBD1,15,TGTGCCAGCAGTTTCGGGACAGGTAGCCAAAACATTCAGTACTTC,CASSFGTGSQNIQYF
NA,TRBV3-1/TRBV3-2,TRBJ2-1,NA,15,TGTGCCAGCAGCCGACTCACCGGGACACGAAATGAGCAGTTCTTC,CASSRLTGTRNEQFF
few,TRBV9,TRBJ2-3,NA,16,TGTGCCAGCAGCGTATCGGGCGGACTTTACACAGATACGCAGTATTTT,CASSVSGGLYTDTQYF
NA,TRBV7-9,TRBJ1-2,NA,14,TGTGCCAGCAGCCTACCGGGACTGAGCTATGGCTACACCTTC,CASSLPGLSYGYTF
few,TRBV10-1,TRBJ2-7,NA,12,TGCGCCAGCAGTAAGAGCTCCTACGAGCAGTACTTC,CASSKSSYEQYF
once,TRBV5-1,TRBJ1-1,NA,14,TGCGCCAGCAGCCAAGGGGGGGGTCGTACTGAAGCTTTCTTT,CASSQGGGRTEAFF
NA,TRBV5-1,TRBJ2-7,TRBD1,14,TGCGCCAGCAGCTCCGGGACAGCAACCTACGAGCAGTACTTC,CASSSGTATYEQYF
NA,TRBV28,TRBJ2-5,TRBD1,13,TGTGCCACTCGGACAGGGGGCTTTGAGACCCAGTACTTC,CATRTGGFETQYF